This entry lists 27 T cell receptor beta chains sequenced from one sample in a study of T cell responses to AZD1222 COVID-19 vaccine. Profiled with immunoSEQ multiplex PCR; TCRdb holds only in-frame clones, not every one. The sample gives 130,000 to 150,000 clones, 89% of which show up once; under 2% is in the top ten. The source material was peripheral blood, sampled 28 days after the second AZD1222 dose. Receptors were obtained from an adult who received the AZD1222 COVID-19 vaccine.

This rearrangement joins TRBV5-6 to TRBJ2-2, with 8 bases aligning to TRBD1. The CDR3 length is 17 residues. The germline gives CDR1 SGHDT, CDR2 YYEEEE. V was clipped by 4 bases and J by 2 bases; unmatched bases: 10. DNA of the CDR3: TGTGCCAGCAGCAAGACAGGGGTAATTTATAACACCGGGGAGCTGTTTTTT. Protein product: CASSKTGVIYNTGELFF. The complete variable domain, with remaining parts taken from reference TRBV5-6 and TRBJ2-2, reads DAGVTQSPTHLIKTRGQQVTLRCSPKSGHDTVSWYQQALGQGPQFIFQYYEEEERQRGNFPDRFSGHQFPNYSSELNVNALLLGDSALYLCASSKTGVIYNTGELFFGEGSRLTVL.

The J gene is TRBJ2-6, the V gene TRBV2, with 8 nucleotides matching TRBD1. V was clipped by 7 bases and J by 2 bases; unmatched bases: 7. Per germline, CDR1 SNHLY and CDR2 FYNNEI. The CDR3 runs 16 residues. The CDR3 spells CASIAGGYAGANVLTF. The CDR3 DNA follows: TGTGCCAGCATCGCAGGGGGCTATGCTGGGGCCAACGTCCTGACTTTC.

The V gene is TRBV29-1, the J gene TRBJ1-2; 7 bases map to TRBD1. The CDR3 extends over 15 amino acids. V shed 4 bases and J 6 bases; nucleotides not matched to a gene: 14. CDR1 SQVTM and CDR2 ANQGSEA come from the germline V gene. In DNA, the CDR3 is TGCAGCGTTGCTCAAATCCGACAGGGAAGGGATGGCTACACCTTC. Amino acids: CSVAQIRQGRDGYTF.

The chain has TRBV29-1 and TRBJ1-1; D uncertain. Per the germline V gene, CDR1 is SQVTM and CDR2 is ANQGSEA. The CDR3 is 11 residues long. The germline V and J ends were trimmed by 6 bases and 5 bases, with 10 bases remaining between them. CDR3 sequence reads: CSVDTGTEAFF. CDR3 in DNA: TGCAGCGTAGACACGGGGACTGAAGCTTTCTTT.

CDR3 DNA: TGCGCCAGCAGCCCTAGCGGGGGGGGCGCAGATACGCAGTATTTT. It codes for CASSPSGGGADTQYF. V is TRBV5-1 and J is TRBJ2-3; the match to TRBD2 covers 12 bases. The CDR3 contains 15 residues. The ends lost 4 bases at V and 4 bases at J; junction bases unmatched: 4. The germline CDR1 and CDR2 sequences are SGHRS and YFSETQ.

This chain connects TRBV5-4 to TRBJ2-3; 10 nucleotides match TRBD1. Germline V gene data show CDR1 as SGHNT and CDR2 as YYREEE (reference sequence). J gave up 1 base and V 2 bases, and 4 bases lay outside the gene matches. CDR3 length: 16 amino acids. The CDR3 DNA sequence: TGTGCCAGCAGCTTAGACGGGACAGGGGGCACAGATACGCAGTATTTT. This encodes CASSLDGTGGTDTQYF. Drawing the rest from reference TRBV5-4 and TRBJ2-3, the complete variable domain is ETGVTQSPTHLIKTRGQQVTLRCSSQSGHNTVSWYQQALGQGPQFIFQYYREEENGRGNFPPRFSGLQFPNYSSELNVNALELDDSALYLCASSLDGTGGTDTQYFGPGTRLTVL.

V and J are TRBV29-1 and TRBJ1-1; the match to TRBD1 covers 8 bases. The CDR3 loop spans 13 amino acids. Germline-derived CDR1 and CDR2 are SQVTM and ANQGSEA. V dropped 6 bases and J dropped 1; count of bases not matched to a gene: 4. The CDR3 protein is CSVRTGRNTEAFF. The CDR3 DNA is TGCAGCGTCCGGACAGGGAGGAACACTGAAGCTTTCTTT. Supplemented by reference TRBV29-1 and TRBJ1-1, the full variable domain reads SAVISQKPSRDICQRGTSLTIQCQVDSQVTMMFWYRQQPGQSLTLIATANQGSEATYESGFVIDKFPISRPNLTFSTLTVSNMSPEDSSIYLCSVRTGRNTEAFFGQGTRLTVV.

The chain has TRBV7-2 and TRBJ1-3; D ambiguous. Looked up from germline, CDR1 is SGHTA and CDR2 is FQGNSA. Trimming cost V 6 bases and J 2 bases, with 14 bases left between them. This CDR3 region has 15 residues. CDR3 nucleotide sequence: TGTGCCAGCAGGAAGGGAAGGGATCCTGGAAACACCATATATTTT. Translated: CASRKGRDPGNTIYF.

This clone appeared once. The junction shows a germline mismatch at one end, possibly a read error. V and J are TRBV4-1 and TRBJ2-7; TRBD2 matches at 8 bases. The germline V gene encodes CDR1 MGHRA and CDR2 YSYEKL. CDR3 size: 13 residues. For the CDR3, the DNA is TGCGCCAGCAGCCAAGCTCCGCCACTAGCGGTAGCCTTC. Encoded protein: CASSQAPPLAVAF.

The V gene is TRBV7-2, the J gene TRBJ2-1; D uncertain. The CDR3 length is 13 residues. Germline CDR1 and CDR2: SGHTA and FQGNSA. V lost 8 bases and J lost 5, with 13 bases in between. CDR3 bases: TGTGCCAGCGGCACGCCCACCGACAATGAGCAGTTCTTC. This gives the protein CASGTPTDNEQFF.

The rearrangement uses TRBV5-6 and TRBJ2-1; D is possibly TRBD2 (6 bases). Germline-derived CDR1 and CDR2 are SGHDT and YYEEEE. Trimming removed 1 base at V and 10 bases at J, with 21 bases between. The CDR3 spans 16 residues. The CDR3 reads CASSLTPGAGGNEQFF. The CDR3 DNA follows: TGTGCCAGCAGCTTGACCCCGGGAGCCGGAGGAAACGAGCAGTTCTTC.

V usage is TRBV7-2 and J usage is TRBJ2-4, with TRBD1 as a possible D gene (6 bases). Trimming took off 4 bases at V and 5 bases at J, with 15 bases between the two ends. The CDR3 is made up of 15 amino acids. From germline, CDR1 is SGHTA and CDR2 FQGNSA. CDR3 bases: TGTGCCAGCAGCTATTGGGTAGGGGGACAAAACATTCAGTACTTC. As protein: CASSYWVGGQNIQYF.

J is TRBJ2-7 and V is TRBV6-2 or TRBV6-3; 8 bases match TRBD2. In germline, CDR1 is MNHEY, CDR2 SVGEGT. With 2 bases clipped from V and 4 bases from J, the junction kept 7 bases outside the gene matches. The CDR3 consists of 15 residues. The CDR3 DNA is TGTGCCAGCAGTTACCGCCGATCGGGAGGGTACGAGCAGTACTTC. This sequence encodes CASSYRRSGGYEQYF.

The rearrangement uses TRBV7-6 and TRBJ2-7; D not certain. V lost 4 bases and J 0 bases, leaving 19 bases between the germline ends. Germline V gene data show CDR1 as SGHVS and CDR2 as FNYEAQ. This CDR3 spans 17 amino acids. CDR3 sequence (DNA): TGTGCCAGCAGCTCCGGCCTCGCAGGATTTCCCTCCTACGAGCAGTACTTC. Translated: CASSSGLAGFPSYEQYF.

This clone was detected many times. The V gene is TRBV9, the J gene TRBJ2-7; tentative D call: TRBD1 (6 bases). CDR1 and CDR2 from the germline V gene are SGDLS and YYNGEE. The germline V and J ends were trimmed by 4 bases and 2 bases, with 16 bases remaining between them. The CDR3 covers 15 residues. CDR3 loop: CASSPRMGATYEQYF. The CDR3 region has the DNA TGTGCCAGCAGCCCCCGGATGGGGGCCACCTACGAGCAGTACTTC.

The rearrangement links TRBV6-2 or TRBV6-3 to TRBJ2-3; D remains unclear. This CDR3 has 11 residues. V was cut by 4 bases and J by 6 bases, with 5 bases left in between. The germline V gene encodes CDR1 MNHEY and CDR2 SVGEGT. CDR3 nucleotides: TGTGCCAGCAGTTCCGGGGATACGCAGTATTTT. Translating it yields CASSSGDTQYF.

The J gene is TRBJ1-1, the V gene TRBV5-1, with D hard to call. The V and J ends lost 3 bases and 1 base respectively, with 7 bases between them. Germline lookup yields CDR1 SGHRS and CDR2 YFSETQ. The CDR3 covers 13 residues. The DNA of the CDR3 is TGCGCCAGCAGCTGGACGGAGAACACTGAAGCTTTCTTT. Translated, it gives CASSWTENTEAFF.

The rearrangement links TRBV12-5 to TRBJ2-5; 7 bases are shared with TRBD2. CDR1 is LGHNT and CDR2 is FRNRAP in the germline V gene. CDR3 length: 19 amino acids. After removal of 6 bases from V and 2 bases from J, the junction contained 21 bases not matched to a gene. The CDR3 DNA is TGTGCTAGTGGGTCGGGACTAACGAATACCCCAAGCCTACAAGAGACCCAGTACTTC. It encodes CASGSGLTNTPSLQETQYF. Using reference TRBV12-5 and TRBJ2-5 for the parts outside the CDR3, the full variable domain is DARVTQTPRHKVTEMGQEVTMRCQPILGHNTVFWYRQTMMQGLELLAYFRNRAPLDDSGMPKDRFSAEMPDATLATLKIQPSEPRDSAVYFCASGSGLTNTPSLQETQYFGPGTRLLVL.

The chain couples TRBV7-2 to TRBJ2-7; D tentatively fits TRBD1 or TRBD2 (5 bases each). CDR3 size: 15 residues. Germline CDR1 is SGHTA and CDR2 is FQGNSA. V gave up 1 base and J gave up 4 bases, with 14 bases separating them. Here the CDR3 reads CASSLGSGSLYEQYF. The CDR3 DNA follows: TGTGCCAGCAGCTTAGGGTCAGGGAGTTTATACGAGCAGTACTTC. The full variable domain, rest sourced from reference TRBV7-2 and TRBJ2-7, is GAGVSQSPSNKVTEKGKDVELRCDPISGHTALYWYRQSLGQGLEFLIYFQGNSAPDKSGLPSDRFSAERTGGSVSTLTIQRTQQEDSAVYLCASSLGSGSLYEQYFGPGTRLTVT.

The rearrangement links TRBV15 to TRBJ1-2, with TRBD1 as a possible D gene (5 bases). Germline-derived CDR1 and CDR2 are LNHNV and YYDKDF (reference sequence). Trimming took 1 base from V and 7 from J, leaving 22 bases between them. The CDR3 contains 17 residues. As DNA, the CDR3 is TGTGCCACCAGCAGAGGAACTAGGACGTCGCTGGGGGGTGGCTACACCTTC. Its protein product is CATSRGTRTSLGGGYTF.

The chain is built from TRBV11-2 and TRBJ1-2, with 9 nucleotides matching TRBD1. The CDR3 runs to 17 residues. With V trimmed by 4 bases and J by 8 bases, 17 bases remained unmatched. The germline CDR1 and CDR2 sequences are SGHAT and FQNNGV. CDR3 sequence reads: CASSSPWEGQGSRGYTF. CDR3 sequence (DNA): TGTGCCAGCAGCTCCCCCTGGGAGGGACAGGGTTCGAGGGGCTACACCTTC.

As concerns this clone: Additional DNA sequences in this sample encode the identical CDR3. V usage is TRBV27 and J usage is TRBJ2-7; tentatively, D is TRBD2 (6 bases). Trimming took off 6 bases at V and 2 bases at J, with 14 bases between the two ends. This CDR3 comprises 14 residues. Germline-derived CDR1 and CDR2 are MNHEY and SMNVEV (reference sequence). In DNA, the CDR3 is TGTGCCAGCAGCCTGGGGACTCGACCCTACGAGCAGTACTTC. Translation gives CASSLGTRPYEQYF.

This clone was recorded many times. This sequence joins TRBV7-9 and TRBJ1-4; a weak D match, TRBD1 (5 bases). Germline V CDR1 and CDR2: SEHNR, FQNEAQ (reference sequence). The CDR3 spans 14 residues. Trimming removed 5 bases at V and 5 bases at J, with 12 bases between. CDR3 region: CASSIGHINEKLFF. CDR3 coding DNA: TGTGCCAGCAGCATAGGACACATAAATGAAAAACTGTTTTTT.

The chain joins TRBV6-6 to TRBJ2-1; maybe TRBD2 (5 bases). Deletions cut 3 bases from V and 4 bases from J, with 13 bases between. CDR3 length equals 15 residues. Germline V gene data show CDR1 as MNHNY and CDR2 as SVGAGI (reference sequence). CDR3 DNA: TGTGCCAGCAGTTATTTACGGGGAGAGTACAATGAGCAGTTCTTC. It is translated as CASSYLRGEYNEQFF.

The V and J genes are TRBV6-2 or TRBV6-3 and TRBJ1-1, with 11 bases that match TRBD1. J was trimmed by 2 bases and V by 4 bases; bases with no gene match: 3. The CDR3 is 15 residues long. The germline gives CDR1 MNHEY, CDR2 SVGEGT. The CDR3 region has the DNA TGTGCCAGCAGTTGGACAGGGGGCCTAAACACTGAAGCTTTCTTT. Protein product: CASSWTGGLNTEAFF.

The chain combines TRBV10-2 with TRBJ2-2; TRBD2 aligns across 12 bases. Per the germline V gene, CDR1 is WSHSY and CDR2 is SAAADI. CDR3 length equals 17 residues. With 8 bases clipped from V and 6 bases from J, the junction kept 13 bases outside the gene matches. CDR3 DNA: TGCGCCAGCCGACTAGGACTAGCGGGGAGGGAAGCCGGGGAGCTGTTTTTT. It encodes CASRLGLAGREAGELFF.

V usage is TRBV7-3 and J usage is TRBJ2-1; 8 bases map to TRBD2. Germline loops: CDR1 SGHTA, CDR2 FQGTGA. The CDR3 totals 15 residues. Losses at the gene ends were 4 bases for V and 1 base for J; bases not matched to a gene: 3. This CDR3 reads CASSSSGGSYNEQFF. The DNA for the CDR3 is TGTGCCAGCAGCTCATCGGGGGGGTCCTACAATGAGCAGTTCTTC.